This T cell receptor (beta chain) was found in a study of CD8+ T cells in alopecia areata. General study results and limits: Alopecia totalis/universalis scalp especially showed more expanded CD8+ clones than normal scalp. It was observed that many expanded lesional clones persisted in scalp and blood during tofacitinib.

It was cDNA, reverse transcribed from extracted RNA, that served as the sequencing template. Generated by immunoSEQ multiplex PCR, the TCRdb table keeps only in-frame clones and is missing some. This sample has around 300,000 clones; approximately 60% occur once, and the top ten carry 0.75% to 0.95%. Treatment given: oral pan-JAK inhibitor, 5-10 mg twice daily. Lesional scalp tissue (obtained by punch biopsy) and peripheral blood were collected from alopecia areata patients. A remark on this clone: No antigen is known for it.

This TCR came from a human donor with alopecia areata. The specimen was CD4+ T cells sorted from blood, collected at week 52, from a patient treated with tofacitinib.

The CDR3 DNA reads TGTGCCAGCAGCTCGGGGGACAGCTCCTACGAGCAGTACTTC. Amino acid sequence: CASSSGDSSYEQYF. The chain couples TRBV5-4 to TRBJ2-7; tentative D call: TRBD1 (7 bases). Trimming took 3 bases from V and 0 from J, leaving 10 bases between them. Germline V lookup: CDR1 SGHNT, CDR2 YYREEE (reference sequence). This CDR3 comprises 14 residues.